The sequence of this T cell receptor (beta chain) was determined in a study of T cell responses to AZD1222 COVID-19 vaccine. The study's findings and limits: Spike-specific TCR depth and breadth grew after two AZD1222 doses. Only a handful of people who got AZD1222 tested seropositive at baseline. White British donors predominated, females outnumbered males, and clonal diversity was possibly underestimated.

Concerning this clone itself: The antigen is not known.

The repertoire was sequenced with immunoSEQ multiplex PCR; TCRdb's copy has only in-frame clones and lacks some. This sample has some 180,000 clones, with about nine tenths found just once. This sequence was found in an adult who received the AZD1222 COVID-19 vaccine. Source: peripheral blood, taken 28 days after the second AZD1222 dose.

CDR3 DNA: TGTGCCAGCAGCTTAAGAAGGCCTAACACTGAAGCTTTCTTT. The encoded protein is CASSLRRPNTEAFF. V usage is TRBV7-9 and J usage is TRBJ1-1; D uncertain. The germline CDR1 and CDR2 sequences are SEHNR and FQNEAQ (reference sequence). V was pared by 2 bases and J by 2 bases, with 9 bases between. The CDR3 loop spans 14 amino acids.